Each of the 10 T cell receptor beta chains below was sequenced from the same sample in a study of glioma-infiltrating T cells. TCR alpha and beta CDR3 regions were amplified from RNA using iRepertoire nested multiplex PCR. Each CDR3 protein gets one entry after TCRdb re-called the multiplex PCR reads with MiXCR. The table includes more than 300,000 distinct CDR3 sequences, approximately 42% detected once. The sequencing input was glioma tissue, nonneoplastic brain tissue, or PBMCs (not recorded which). These receptors were obtained from a human donor with low-grade glioma or glioblastoma, undergoing nonglioma brain surgery, or in good health (not recorded which).

This clonotype was detected a few times. The V gene is TRBV28, the J gene TRBJ2-3, with a weak D call TRBD2 (6 bases). This CDR3 comprises 15 residues. Germline loops: CDR1 MDHEN, CDR2 SYDVKM. Trimming pared 2 bases from V and 0 bases from J, leaving 9 bases between. The CDR3 sequence: CASSLPGLSTDTQYF. The CDR3 nucleotides read TGTGCCAGCAGTTTACCGGGACTGAGCACAGATACGCAGTATTTT.

With respect to this clonotype: This may be a read error: a much more frequent sequence differs by one nucleotide. The rearrangement joins TRBV20-1 to TRBJ1-1; D gene ambiguous. CDR1 is DFQATT, CDR2 SNEGSKA, per germline (reference sequence). This CDR3 comprises 12 residues. CDR3 sequence reads: CSASGLNTGAFF. In DNA form, the CDR3 reads TGCAGTGCTAGCGGACTGAACACTGGAGCTTTCTTT.

This clonotype was seen repeatedly, ten times or more. CDR3 sequence (DNA): TGTGCCACCAGTGACGGGAACACTGAAGCTTTCTTT. Translation gives CATSDGNTEAFF. The chain is built from TRBV24-1 and TRBJ1-1; D is uncertain. The CDR3 covers 12 residues. Germline CDR1 reads KGHDR; CDR2 reads SFDVKD. Between the trimmed V and J ends, which lost 4 bases and 1 base, there was a span of 3 bases.

This clonotype was detected only a few times. The rearrangement joins TRBV25-1 to TRBJ1-4, with unresolved D. CDR1 MGHDK and CDR2 SYGVNS come from the germline V gene. V shed 8 bases and J shed 5 bases, with 12 bases lying between them. This CDR3 comprises 13 residues. Here the CDR3 DNA reads TGTGCCAGCGCCGGATCCGGGAATGAAAAACTGTTTTTT. As protein: CASAGSGNEKLFF.

This sequence joins TRBV20-1 and TRBJ1-1; TRBD1 agrees at 8 bases. V lost 1 base to trimming and J lost 11 bases; unmatched junction nucleotides: 9. The germline V gene encodes CDR1 DFQATT and CDR2 SNEGSKA (reference sequence). The CDR3 has 13 amino acids. Written as DNA, the CDR3 is TGCAGTGCTAGAGCTAACCAGGGGGCGCGGGCTTTCTTT. This gives the protein CSARANQGARAFF.

The genes are TRBV2 and TRBJ1-1; D may be TRBD1 (5 bases). Germline V CDR1 and CDR2: SNHLY, FYNNEI. The CDR3 consists of 14 residues. The V end was cut by 4 bases, the J end by 4 bases, with 13 bases between. The CDR3 protein is CASSAQGSGTEAFF. In nucleotides, the CDR3 is TGTGCCAGCAGTGCTCAGGGTTCTGGCACTGAAGCTTTCTTT.

To note about this clonotype: A read error may be the cause here, since a much bigger clone is one base away. This chain joins TRBV20-1 and TRBJ1-5; no reliable D call. CDR3 length equals 11 residues. Looked up from germline, CDR1 is DFQATT and CDR2 is SNEGSKA (reference sequence). The DNA of the CDR3 is TGCAGTGCTAGGCGGGGTCAGACCCAGCATTTT. This gives the protein CSARRGQTQHF.

With regard to this clonotype: A read error may explain this, as a much larger clone is one base away. J is TRBJ1-5 and V is TRBV28, with D uncertain. V was cut by 6 bases and J by 6 bases, with 15 bases left in between. The CDR3 has 14 amino acids. In germline, CDR1 is MDHEN, CDR2 SYDVKM. The CDR3 region is CASRDTGEGQPQHF. The DNA for the CDR3 is TGTGCCAGCAGAGACACCGGGGAAGGTCAGCCCCAGCATTTT.

About this clonotype: With a much larger clone just one base away, this may be a read error. The chain uses TRBV6-2 or TRBV6-3 and TRBJ2-1; 13 bases align to TRBD2. The CDR3 has 19 amino acids. Per the germline V gene, CDR1 is MNHEY and CDR2 is SVGEGT. This CDR3 is CASRPPGLAGSPSYNEQSF. For the CDR3, the DNA is TGTGCCAGCAGACCCCCGGGACTAGCGGGATCGCCTTCCTACAATGAGCAGTCCTTC.

CDR3 protein: CASSYLPPGGGHEQYF. For the CDR3, the DNA is TGTGCCAGCAGTTACTTACCCCCCGGCGGGGGGCACGAGCAGTACTTC. The J gene is TRBJ2-7, the V gene TRBV6-5, with 8 bases matching TRBD2. Losses at the gene ends were 1 base for V and 5 bases for J; bases not matched to a gene: 10. From germline, CDR1 is MNHEY and CDR2 SVGAGI. The CDR3 runs 16 residues.